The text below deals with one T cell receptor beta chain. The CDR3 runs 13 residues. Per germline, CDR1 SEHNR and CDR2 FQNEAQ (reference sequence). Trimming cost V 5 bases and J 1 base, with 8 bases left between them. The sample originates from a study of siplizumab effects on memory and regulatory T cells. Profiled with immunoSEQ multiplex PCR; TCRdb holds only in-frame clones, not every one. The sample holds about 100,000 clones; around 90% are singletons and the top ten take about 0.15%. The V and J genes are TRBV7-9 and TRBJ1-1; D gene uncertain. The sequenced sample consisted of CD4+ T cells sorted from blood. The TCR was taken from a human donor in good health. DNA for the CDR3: TGTGCCAGCAGCCCCCGACAGAACACTGAAGCTTTCTTT. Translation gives CASSPRQNTEAFF.